The clone carrying this T cell receptor beta chain was counted a few times. As yet, its antigen is unknown. The data originate from a study of response to subunit inactivated influenza vaccine. Study-wide findings and caveats: T cells newly recruited by each seasonal influenza vaccination are few, the authors suggested.

From the RT-PCR reads, TCRdb called clonotypes with MiXCR, one entry per CDR3 protein. The table has about 520,000 distinct CDR3 sequences, about 25% seen once. From germline, CDR1 is DFQATT and CDR2 SNEGSKA (reference sequence). The CDR3 consists of 12 residues. Trimming pared 5 bases from V and 5 bases from J, leaving 10 bases between. This specimen consisted of CD4+ T cells sorted from PBMCs, obtained around 5 days after vaccination. This TCR derives from a middle-aged man who received an inactivated influenza vaccine. The chain joins TRBV20-1 to TRBJ2-4, with a possible D match to TRBD1 (6 bases). The CDR3 DNA sequence: TGCAGTGCTCAAGCAGGGGAAAACATTCAGTACTTC. Its protein is CSAQAGENIQYF.